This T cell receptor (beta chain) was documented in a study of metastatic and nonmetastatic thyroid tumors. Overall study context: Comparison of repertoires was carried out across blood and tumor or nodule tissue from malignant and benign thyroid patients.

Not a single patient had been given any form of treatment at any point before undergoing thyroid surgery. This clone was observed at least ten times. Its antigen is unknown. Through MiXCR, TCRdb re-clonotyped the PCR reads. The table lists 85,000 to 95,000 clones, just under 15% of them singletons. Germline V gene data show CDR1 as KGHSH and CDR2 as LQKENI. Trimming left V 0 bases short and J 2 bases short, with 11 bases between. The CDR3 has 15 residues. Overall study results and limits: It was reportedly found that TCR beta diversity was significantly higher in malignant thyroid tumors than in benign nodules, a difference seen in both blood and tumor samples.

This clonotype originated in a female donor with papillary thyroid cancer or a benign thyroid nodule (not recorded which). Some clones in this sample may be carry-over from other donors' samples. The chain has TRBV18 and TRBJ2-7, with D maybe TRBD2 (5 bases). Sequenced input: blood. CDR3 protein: CASSPPERGTYEQYF. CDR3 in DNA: TGTGCCAGCTCACCACCCGAACGGGGAACCTACGAGCAGTACTTC.